A single T cell receptor beta chain is shown here with its context. This sample is drawn from a study of shared clonotypes between healthy human individuals. Sequencing used immunoSEQ multiplex PCR; TCRdb keeps in-frame clones, though not all of them. The table records approximately 1.4 million clones, under 99% of them present only once. Trimming shortened V by 6 bases and J by 5 bases, and 14 bases separated the two germline ends. Germline V lookup: CDR1 MRHNA, CDR2 SNTAGT. CDR3 length equals 14 residues. The sequenced sample was naive CD4+ T cells sorted from blood. Subset meaning: CD45RA+ positively selected. The chain recombines TRBV6-4 with TRBJ2-1; D remains ambiguous. The clonotype comes from a man aged 25-45 years in good health. CDR3 region: CASSLDPGHNEQFF. For the CDR3, the DNA is TGTGCCAGCAGCCTTGATCCCGGCCACAATGAGCAGTTCTTC.